This TCR beta chain was documented in a study of CD8+ T cells in alopecia areata. Study at large: Scoring of treated patients' severity used the percentage of affected scalp area.

The sequencing template was cDNA reverse transcribed from extracted RNA. Some clones are missing from TCRdb's copy, which holds only in-frame ones; the method was immunoSEQ multiplex PCR. The sample consists of about 180,000 clones, roughly 53% of them appearing once. The treatment was: oral pan-JAK inhibitor, 5-10 mg twice daily. The sample here was CD8+ T cells sorted from blood, taken at week 24, from a patient treated with tofacitinib. This TCR derives from a human donor with alopecia areata.

CDR3 DNA sequence: TGCGCCAGCAGCCAAGATCCAGAGCGGACCTACAATGAGCAGTTCTTC. Translating it yields CASSQDPERTYNEQFF. The gene calls are TRBV4-3 and TRBJ2-1, with a tentative D call TRBD2 (5 bases). This CDR3 comprises 16 residues. The V and J ends lost 0 bases and 2 bases respectively, with 11 bases between them. Germline assignment: CDR1 LGHNA and CDR2 YSLEER.